The clone carrying this T cell receptor beta chain was detected many times. What it recognizes is unknown. As the method for making TCR beta libraries, quantitative 5'-RACE with molecular barcodes was used. Using its own MiXCR run on the 5' RACE reads, TCRdb lists one record per CDR3 protein. The sample shows about 69,000 distinct CDR3 sequences, approximately 5% of them seen only once. The data stem from a study of CD8 T cells in ankylosing spondylitis. Study-wide results and caveats: Clones linked to disease were reported to show significant enrichment in matched ankylosing spondylitis synovial fluid. Earlier studies detected some motif variants in reactive arthritis synovial fluid and blood.

Germline loops: CDR1 SGHVS, CDR2 FNYEAQ. CDR3 size: 14 residues. Trimming took 5 bases from V and 4 from J, leaving 11 bases between them. The chain employs TRBV7-6 and TRBJ1-4; D gene unclear. The sample was blood, either unsorted or a sorted T cell fraction (not recorded which). The receptor comes from a male donor with ankylosing spondylitis or in good health (not recorded which). The CDR3 DNA reads TGTGCCAGCAGCCCGAGGGTGCTTAATGAAAAACTGTTTTTT. It encodes CASSPRVLNEKLFF.